Listed here are 30 T cell receptor beta chains from one sample, sequenced in a study of beta chain features in type 1 diabetes. The isolated RNA, all of it, was reverse transcribed, so expressed TCRB transcripts were what got sequenced. Only in-frame clones appear in the TCRdb table, and some are missing; sequencing was by immunoSEQ multiplex PCR. The sample records 400,000 or so clones, roughly a tenth being singletons. General study results and limits: Shorter TCRB CDR3s, moderately but significantly so, were found in Type 1 diabetes patients in all four CD4+ subsets.

Their antigens are not known. The sequencing sample was made of central memory CD4+ T cells from blood. The receptors were gathered from a man aged 25-45 years with type 1 diabetes.

The rearrangement joins TRBV5-1 to TRBJ2-5, with 7 bases lining up with TRBD1. V shed 6 bases and J 4 bases; nucleotides not matched to a gene: 9. Germline CDR1 is SGHRS and CDR2 is YFSETQ. The CDR3 has 14 amino acids. The CDR3 region is CASIRGSPGETQYF. The CDR3, as DNA: TGCGCCAGCATCAGGGGGTCCCCGGGAGAGACCCAGTACTTC.

The CDR3 reads CASSVSGRWNTQYF. The CDR3 DNA reads TGTGCCAGCAGCGTTAGCGGGAGGTGGAATACGCAGTATTTT. The V call is TRBV11-3, the J call TRBJ2-3, with TRBD2 matching 10 bases. V gave up 5 bases and J gave up 7 bases; unmatched junction bases: 6. CDR1 SGHNT and CDR2 YENEEA come from the germline V gene. This CDR3 is built from 14 residues.

The chain uses TRBV2 and TRBJ2-4, with TRBD1 matching over 7 bases. V dropped 8 bases and J dropped 8; count of bases not matched to a gene: 9. The germline V gene encodes CDR1 SNHLY and CDR2 FYNNEI. This CDR3 spans 13 amino acids. CDR3 nucleotides: TGTGCCAGCCCAGAGGCCCAGGGGGACATTCAGTACTTC. Its protein is CASPEAQGDIQYF.

V is TRBV4-3 and J is TRBJ2-2; perhaps D is TRBD1 or TRBD2 (5 bases each). Germline values: CDR1 LGHNA, CDR2 YSLEER. The CDR3 covers 14 residues. V was trimmed by 1 base and J by 6 bases, leaving 9 bases between them. CDR3 protein: CASSQGGAAGELFF. CDR3 sequence (DNA): TGCGCCAGCAGCCAAGGAGGGGCAGCCGGGGAGCTGTTTTTT.

This rearrangement joins TRBV28 to TRBJ2-7; TRBD2 matches at 9 bases. CDR3 length: 17 amino acids. CDR1 and CDR2 from the germline V gene are MDHEN and SYDVKM. J gave up 0 bases and V 3 bases, and 9 bases lay outside the gene matches. The CDR3, as DNA: TGTGCCAGCAGTTTCCTTTTAGCGGGGGCTAGCTCCTACGAGCAGTACTTC. Amino acid sequence: CASSFLLAGASSYEQYF.

This clone was picked up many times. This specimen includes other DNA sequences encoding the same CDR3. The V call is TRBV15, the J call TRBJ2-3, with unresolved D. Trimming stripped 1 base from V and 0 bases from J, with 5 bases between. This CDR3 is built from 14 residues. Germline CDR1 LNHNV, CDR2 YYDKDF (reference sequence). CDR3 in DNA: TGTGCCACCAGCAGAGCCGGGAGCACAGATACGCAGTATTTT. Its translation: CATSRAGSTDTQYF.

The rearrangement links TRBV25-1 to TRBJ2-5, with 13 bases matching TRBD2. Germline-derived CDR1 and CDR2 are MGHDK and SYGVNS. V lost 4 bases to trimming and J lost 5 bases; unmatched junction nucleotides: 4. CDR3 size: 15 residues. CDR3 region: CASSVGTSGIETQYF. The CDR3 DNA is TGTGCCAGCAGTGTTGGGACTAGCGGGATTGAGACCCAGTACTTC.

This clone was observed a few times. This sequence joins TRBV28 and TRBJ1-2; 7 positions agree with TRBD1. Germline CDR1 and CDR2: MDHEN and SYDVKM. Unmatched junction bases numbered 17, after V lost 6 bases and J lost 4 bases. This CDR3 contains 17 residues. This CDR3 reads CASSRPGRGQRSYGYTF. CDR3 coding DNA: TGTGCCAGCAGCCGACCCGGTAGGGGGCAAAGGAGCTATGGCTACACCTTC.

This clone has a handful of counts. The rearrangement uses TRBV27 and TRBJ2-5, with D unresolved. TRBJ2-7 explains the end of the DNA better; the J call may be wrong. Germline V CDR1 and CDR2: MNHEY, SMNVEV (reference sequence). This CDR3 comprises 14 residues. The CDR3 nucleotides read TGTGCCAGCAGTTTATCGGGGTATCGCCACGAGCAGTACTTC. This encodes CASSLSGYRHEQYF.

This clone was observed at least ten times. The chain couples TRBV28 to TRBJ2-3; TRBD2 aligns across 8 bases. The CDR3 is 13 amino acids. Germline-derived CDR1 and CDR2 are MDHEN and SYDVKM. The V segment lost 6 bases and the J segment 6 bases; nucleotides outside the gene matches: 5. CDR3 in DNA: TGTGCCAGCAGACGGCGGGGGGCGGATACGCAGTATTTT. Amino acid sequence: CASRRRGADTQYF.

This clone was counted between two and nine times. The rearrangement links TRBV13 to TRBJ2-7; no clear D gene. Germline V gives CDR1 PRHDT, CDR2 FYEKMQ (reference sequence). The ends were cut back, 5 bases at V and 2 bases at J, with 13 bases in the middle. This CDR3 is 14 amino acids long. The CDR3 nucleotides are TGTGCCAGCAGCCCCAAGGCTGTAACCTACGAGCAGTACTTC. Translation: CASSPKAVTYEQYF.

The chain is built from TRBV18 and TRBJ2-7; a possible D gene is TRBD1 (6 bases). This CDR3 comprises 15 residues. V gave up 3 bases and J gave up 0 bases, with 12 bases separating them. The germline CDR1 and CDR2 sequences are KGHSH and LQKENI. DNA of the CDR3: TGTGCCAGCTCACCTAGGACAGTGTTCTCCTACGAGCAGTACTTC. The encoded protein is CASSPRTVFSYEQYF.

This clone appeared a few times. The gene calls are TRBV6-1 and TRBJ2-7; TRBD1 might be the D (6 bases). Germline V lookup: CDR1 MNHNS, CDR2 SASEGT. This CDR3 region has 13 residues. Between the trimmed V and J ends, which lost 5 bases and 3 bases, there was a span of 11 bases. The DNA of the CDR3 is TGTGCCAGCAGTTTTGACAGGAACTACGAGCAGTACTTC. Translating it yields CASSFDRNYEQYF.

The CDR3 coding sequence is TGTGCCAGCAGTTCTATGGGACAGGGCAATCAGCCCCAGCATTTT. Translation: CASSSMGQGNQPQHF. The chain combines TRBV2 with TRBJ1-5; 8 positions agree with TRBD1. The CDR3 runs to 15 residues. Per the germline V gene, CDR1 is SNHLY and CDR2 is FYNNEI. Trimming took 5 bases from V and 2 from J; bases not matched to a gene: 5.

V is TRBV6-4 and J is TRBJ1-5; no firm D call. The CDR3 totals 15 residues. The germline V gene has CDR1 MRHNA and CDR2 SNTAGT. Between the trimmed V and J ends, which lost 5 bases and 2 bases, there was a span of 13 bases. The CDR3 sequence: CASSRHTGGNQPQHF. The CDR3 nucleotides read TGTGCCAGCAGTCGCCACACCGGGGGCAATCAGCCCCAGCATTTT.

This clone was observed many times. V gene TRBV14 combines with J gene TRBJ2-7; D is unclear. The V and J ends lost 1 base and 2 bases respectively, with 21 bases between them. This CDR3 comprises 18 residues. CDR1 SGHDN and CDR2 FVKESK come from the germline V gene. The CDR3 DNA sequence: TGTGCCAGCAGCCAAGCCAAACTCGGTAGCTACAGACCCTACGAGCAGTACTTC. The encoded protein is CASSQAKLGSYRPYEQYF.

This clone was seen at least ten times. The rearrangement joins TRBV7-2 to TRBJ2-1, with D possibly TRBD1 on 6 matching bases. Deletions cut 6 bases from V and 8 bases from J, with 14 bases between. Germline CDR1 and CDR2: SGHTA and FQGNSA. The CDR3 extends over 13 amino acids. The CDR3 sequence: CASRTQGGHEQFF. The CDR3 nucleotides are TGTGCCAGCAGAACCCAAGGGGGTCATGAGCAGTTCTTC. Full variable domain (outside the CDR3, taken from reference TRBV7-2 and TRBJ2-1): GAGVSQSPSNKVTEKGKDVELRCDPISGHTALYWYRQSLGQGLEFLIYFQGNSAPDKSGLPSDRFSAERTGGSVSTLTIQRTQQEDSAVYLCASRTQGGHEQFFGPGTRLTVL.

This clone turned up a few times. The rearrangement joins TRBV19 to TRBJ2-5; D may be TRBD1 (5 bases). The CDR3 is made up of 13 amino acids. Germline CDR1 LNHDA, CDR2 SQIVND (reference sequence). V gave up 6 bases and J gave up 2 bases, with 10 bases separating them. CDR3 protein: CASSRARQETQYF. The CDR3 nucleotides read TGTGCCAGTAGCAGGGCCAGACAAGAGACCCAGTACTTC.

This clone turned up a few times. This chain links TRBV18 with TRBJ2-1; D is undetermined. The CDR3 covers 14 residues. Trimming removed 0 bases from V and 10 bases from J, with 13 bases in between. Germline V CDR1 and CDR2: KGHSH, LQKENI. CDR3 protein: CASSPPRGSREQFF. The CDR3 nucleotides are TGTGCCAGCTCACCACCTCGCGGTAGCCGAGAGCAGTTCTTC.

This clone was seen only a few times. The chain recombines TRBV7-2 with TRBJ2-3; the D is unclear. There are 11 residues in the CDR3. V gave up 1 base and J gave up 7 bases, with 3 bases separating them. CDR1 and CDR2 from the germline V gene are SGHTA and FQGNSA. CDR3 DNA: TGTGCCAGCAGCTTAGGTTATACGCAGTATTTT. It translates to CASSLGYTQYF.

A few counts support this clone. The chain combines TRBV11-2 with TRBJ1-5, with D uncertain. The CDR3 contains 13 residues. CDR1 and CDR2 (germline): SGHAT, FQNNGV. V lost 5 bases and J 7 bases, leaving 12 bases between the germline ends. CDR3 region: CASSPGLRQPQHF. The CDR3 DNA reads as TGTGCCAGCAGCCCAGGATTGAGGCAGCCCCAGCATTTT. The whole variable domain, remainder taken from reference TRBV11-2 and TRBJ1-5, is EAGVAQSPRYKIIEKRQSVAFWCNPISGHATLYWYQQILGQGPKLLIQFQNNGVVDDSQLPKDRFSAERLKGVDSTLKIQPAKLEDSAVYLCASSPGLRQPQHFGDGTRLSIL.

This clone was seen a handful of times. The gene calls are TRBV27 and TRBJ1-1; no clear D. In germline, CDR1 is MNHEY, CDR2 SMNVEV (reference sequence). CDR3 length: 14 amino acids. V shed 5 bases and J shed 3 bases, with 13 bases lying between them. Written as DNA, the CDR3 is TGTGCCAGCAGTCCCCGACCGGGCGACACTGAAGCTTTCTTT. Protein: CASSPRPGDTEAFF.

This clone was observed a few times. The rearrangement uses TRBV2 and TRBJ2-7; D uncertain. The V gene lost 4 bases and the J gene lost 3 bases, with 7 bases spanning the gap. The CDR3 extends over 12 amino acids. The germline CDR1 and CDR2 sequences are SNHLY and FYNNEI. DNA for the CDR3: TGTGCCAGCAGTGTCACCCTCTACGAGCAGTACTTC. Amino acid sequence: CASSVTLYEQYF.

The V and J genes are TRBV9 and TRBJ2-7; weak D call: TRBD2 (6 bases). The CDR3 has 12 amino acids. Germline V gene sequence: CDR1 SGDLS, CDR2 YYNGEE. V dropped 4 bases and J dropped 7 bases, with 12 bases sitting between them. The CDR3 loop is CASSSAGGEQYF. The CDR3 DNA sequence: TGTGCCAGCAGCTCCGCCGGGGGAGAGCAGTACTTC.

The chain carries TRBV4-3 and TRBJ1-5; a possible D gene is TRBD1 (5 bases). The CDR3 is 17 amino acids. Trimming took off 0 bases at V and 11 bases at J, with 23 bases between the two ends. Germline V gene data show CDR1 as LGHNA and CDR2 as YSLEER. The DNA for the CDR3 is TGCGCCAGCAGCCAAGATTTCTCGGGGGTAAGTTCGGGAGCCCAGCATTTT. It yields the protein CASSQDFSGVSSGAQHF.

This rearrangement joins TRBV6-5 to TRBJ2-3; D gene ambiguous. V shed 2 bases and J shed 4 bases, with 13 bases lying between them. The CDR3 has 15 residues. Germline V lookup: CDR1 MNHEY, CDR2 SVGAGI. This CDR3 reads CASSYKFQSADTQYF. CDR3 sequence (DNA): TGTGCCAGCAGTTACAAATTCCAGTCGGCAGATACGCAGTATTTT.

The sample holds a few counts of this clone. V is TRBV5-8 and J is TRBJ1-2, with D unclear. From germline, CDR1 is SGHTS and CDR2 YDEGEE. Trimming cost V 2 bases and J 6 bases, with 8 bases left between them. The CDR3 is made up of 12 amino acids. The CDR3 coding sequence is TGTGCCAGCAGCTTCACATGGGATGGCTACACCTTC. Protein product: CASSFTWDGYTF.

The J gene is TRBJ2-3, the V gene TRBV9, with D uncertain. In germline, CDR1 is SGDLS, CDR2 YYNGEE. Trimming removed 0 bases at V and 1 base at J, with 3 bases between. The CDR3 contains 13 residues. CDR3 sequence (DNA): TGTGCCAGCAGCGTAGACGGCACAGATACGCAGTATTTT. Its protein is CASSVDGTDTQYF.

The chain uses TRBV15 and TRBJ2-1; D remains unclear. Trimming removed 0 bases at V and 9 bases at J, with 12 bases between. The CDR3 totals 14 residues. Germline values: CDR1 LNHNV, CDR2 YYDKDF (reference sequence). The CDR3 loop reads CATSREAAGIEQFF. The CDR3, as DNA: TGTGCCACCAGCAGAGAGGCCGCCGGTATTGAGCAGTTCTTC. The full variable domain, rest sourced from reference TRBV15 and TRBJ2-1, is DAMVIQNPRYQVTQFGKPVTLSCSQTLNHNVMYWYQQKSSQAPKLLFHYYDKDFNNEADTPDNFQSRRPNTSFCFLDIRSPGLGDTAMYLCATSREAAGIEQFFGPGTRLTVL.

This clone occurred a few times. The sample holds other DNA sequences that translate to the same CDR3. The rearrangement joins TRBV28 to TRBJ1-3, with 7 bases fitting TRBD1. The ends lost 5 bases at V and 0 bases at J; junction bases unmatched: 1. The CDR3 sequence is 14 residues long. Germline lookup yields CDR1 MDHEN and CDR2 SYDVKM. The CDR3 loop is CASSRTGSGNTIYF. The CDR3 coding sequence is TGTGCCAGCAGTCGGACAGGCTCTGGAAACACCATATATTTT. The variable domain in full, with the rest retrieved from reference TRBV28 and TRBJ1-3, is DVKVTQSSRYLVKRTGEKVFLECVQDMDHENMFWYRQDPGLGLRLIYFSYDVKMKEKGDIPEGYSVSREKKERFSLILESASTNQTSMYLCASSRTGSGNTIYFGEGSWLTVV.